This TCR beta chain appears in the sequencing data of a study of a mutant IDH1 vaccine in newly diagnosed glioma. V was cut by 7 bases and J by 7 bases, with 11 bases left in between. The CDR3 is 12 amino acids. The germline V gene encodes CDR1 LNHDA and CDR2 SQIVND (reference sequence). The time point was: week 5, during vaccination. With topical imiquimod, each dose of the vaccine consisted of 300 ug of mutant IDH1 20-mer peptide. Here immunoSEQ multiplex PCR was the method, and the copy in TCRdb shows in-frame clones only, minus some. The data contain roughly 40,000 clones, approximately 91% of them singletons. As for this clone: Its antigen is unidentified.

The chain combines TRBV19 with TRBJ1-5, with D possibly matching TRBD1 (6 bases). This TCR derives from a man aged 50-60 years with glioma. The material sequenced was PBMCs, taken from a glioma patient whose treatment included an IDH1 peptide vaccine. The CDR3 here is CASNSGGQPQHF. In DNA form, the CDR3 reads TGTGCCAGTAATTCGGGGGGCCAGCCCCAGCATTTT.